This T cell receptor beta chain came from a study of CD4 T cells in relation to SARS-CoV-2 and coronaviruses. Broader study findings: Crossreactive clones expanded significantly less to SARS-CoV-2 than monoreactive clones.

Of note for this clone: Its antigen remains unknown.

Unexposed donor CD4+ T cells date from 2011-2018, before the COVID-19 pandemic. Isolation of CD4+ T cells took place after about eleven days in culture. Cells permitting, SARS-CoV-2 S/N and four cold-coronavirus spikes were tested on unexposed-donor CD4+ T cells. Germline CDR1 is WSHSY and CDR2 is SAAADI. The germline V and J ends were trimmed by 2 bases and 5 bases, with 12 bases remaining between them. The CDR3 loop spans 15 amino acids. Method: immunoSEQ multiplex PCR; TCRdb's copy keeps in-frame clones and lacks some. The sample carries roughly 20,000 clones, about 60% recorded once. The sequence came from a human donor in good health. V usage is TRBV10-2 and J usage is TRBJ2-2; D might be TRBD2 (6 bases). The sample comprised CD4+ T cells from PBMCs, cultured in vitro. The CDR3 DNA is TGCGCCAGCAGTGAGGTGGGAGGCGGAACCGGGGAGCTGTTTTTT. This encodes CASSEVGGGTGELFF.